This TCR beta chain was captured by sequencing in a study of blood T cell repertoires in COVID-19 (dated by TCRdb to about 2020). In terms of the full investigation: Samples from collaborators originated in the United States, Italy and Spain and spanned both the acute and convalescent phases of COVID-19. The material from the prospective study consisted of cDNA or gDNA derived from T cells, B-cell-depleted T cells, or PBMCs. The dataset comprised deeply sampled blood TCRbeta repertoires from subjects exposed to, actively infected with, or recovered from COVID-19. The repertoires were released in a freely available public database intended as a resource for research on the immune response to SARS-CoV-2. The samples were drawn from the first 160 participants of the ongoing ImmuneRACE study and from 950 to 1,500 subjects provided by 6 global collaborators. Nearly every sample came with metadata listing a de-identified subject ID, COVID-19 status, age in years and sex. Where available, HLA class I and class II types were obtained from metadata supplied by the sample provider rather than from assay-based typing. What the authors observed across the whole study: The amount of clinical and demographic metadata varied by source and participant and was provided uncurated.

The immunoSEQ Assay, a bias-controlled multiplex PCR, was used to amplify TCRbeta CDR3 regions from genomic DNA. The source study handled its data this way. The number of nucleated cells in each sample was estimated from the amplification of reference gene primers within the assay. To quantify the absolute abundance of each unique TCRbeta CDR3 rearrangement, sequence reads were collapsed and filtered. For each sample, productive Simpson clonality was calculated as the square root of Simpson's diversity index across productive rearrangements. TCRdb re-hosts the immuneACCESS table, in-frame sequences only. Its copies lack some clones; in the studies checked, an unresolved V gene accounts for under half of them, and the cause for the rest is not known. That table furnishes V, J and clone size, whereas the DNA furnished D and trimming. Counted in this sample were fewer than 200,000 clones; approximately 86% of them appeared once. The ten most abundant clones make up around 3.9% of the sample.

A note on this clone: There is no known antigen for this receptor. There are no base qualities to consult, and no much larger clone falls within one base.

Trimming takes 5 bases off V and 3 bases off J; junction bases not matched to a gene: 3. The CDR3 numbers 13 residues from cysteine through phenylalanine. CDR3 DNA is the only sequence kept; it has 39 bases, read in frame from the first base. From a lookup of the germline V gene (reference sequence), CDR1 and CDR2 are LNHDA and SQIVND. Another Seattle source contributed samples from volunteer blood donors who had recovered from COVID-19. Collaborating institutions collected whole blood in K2EDTA tubes following their own protocols. For TCRbeta analysis, collaborators shipped samples as frozen whole blood, isolated PBMCs, or DNA extracted from either of those sample types.

This clonotype originated in a woman aged 55-75 years who had recovered from COVID-19. Rearrangement joined TRBV19 to TRBJ1-1, with 7 bases in between that match TRBD1. The sequenced material came from peripheral blood. The DNA sequence follows: TGTGCCAGTAGTGACAGGGTGGACACTGAAGCTTTCTTT. Translated, it gives CASSDRVDTEAFF.